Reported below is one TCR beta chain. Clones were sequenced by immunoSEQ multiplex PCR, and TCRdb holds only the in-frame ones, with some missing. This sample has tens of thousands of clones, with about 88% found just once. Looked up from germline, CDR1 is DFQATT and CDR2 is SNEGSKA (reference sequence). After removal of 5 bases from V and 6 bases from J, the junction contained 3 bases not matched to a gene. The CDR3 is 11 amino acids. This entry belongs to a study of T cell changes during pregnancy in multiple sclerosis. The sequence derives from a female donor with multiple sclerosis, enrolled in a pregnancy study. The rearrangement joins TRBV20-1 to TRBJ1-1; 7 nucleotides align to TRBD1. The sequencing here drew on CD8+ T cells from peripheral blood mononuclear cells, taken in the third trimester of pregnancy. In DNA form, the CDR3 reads TGCAGTGCTCGACAGGGACCTGAAGCTTTCTTT. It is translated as CSARQGPEAFF.